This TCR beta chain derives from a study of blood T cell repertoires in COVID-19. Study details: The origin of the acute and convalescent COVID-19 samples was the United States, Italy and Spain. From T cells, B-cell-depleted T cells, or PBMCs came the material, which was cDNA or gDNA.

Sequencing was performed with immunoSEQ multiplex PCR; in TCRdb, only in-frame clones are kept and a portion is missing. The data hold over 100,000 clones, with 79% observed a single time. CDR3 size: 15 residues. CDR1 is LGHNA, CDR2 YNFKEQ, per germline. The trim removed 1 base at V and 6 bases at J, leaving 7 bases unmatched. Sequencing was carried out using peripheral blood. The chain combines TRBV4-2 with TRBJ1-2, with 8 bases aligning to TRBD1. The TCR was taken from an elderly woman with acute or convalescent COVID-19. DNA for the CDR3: TGTGCCAGCAGCCAAGGTCCAGGGGGCAGTGATGGCTACACCTTC. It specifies CASSQGPGGSDGYTF.